The source of this T cell receptor (beta chain) is a study of blood T cell repertoires in COVID-19. Study-wide context: Both acute and convalescent COVID-19 samples were obtained from the United States, Italy and Spain. The analysed material was cDNA or gDNA that came from T cells, B-cell-depleted T cells, or PBMCs.

Per the study methods: Amplification from reference gene primers served as the basis for estimated nucleated cell counts. Assay used: immunoSEQ multiplex PCR; TCRdb lists only in-frame clones, some missing. V and J calls and clone size are given by that table; D and trimming were obtained from the DNA. Of 240,000 or so clones listed, approximately 88% are singletons. The sequence derives from a woman aged 30 to 39 with acute or convalescent COVID-19. Sequencing was done on a sample of peripheral blood.

CDR3 in amino acids: CASSLRGGSATYEQYF. CDR3 nucleotides: TGTGCCAGCAGCTTAAGAGGCGGGAGCGCAACTTACGAGCAGTACTTC. The V and J genes are TRBV7-3 and TRBJ2-7; TRBD2 agrees at 7 bases. The CDR3 loop spans 16 amino acids. Germline CDR1 and CDR2: SGHTA and FQGTGA. Trimming took 1 base from V and 4 from J; bases not matched to a gene: 10.